The entry below gives a single TCR beta chain sequence along with its context. This clonotype has at least ten counts. Its antigen has not been determined. No base quality values were provided; no much bigger clone lies one nucleotide off. The study excluded patients with uncontrolled infections, other autoimmune diseases, pregnancy or lactation. Diagnoses were based on clinical symptoms, serum thyroxine and TRAb, thyroid ultrasound and orbital computed tomography. Trizol reagent was used to extract total RNA, and RNA quality was then checked on an Agilent 2100 Bioanalyzer. TCR beta CDR3 regions were amplified from RNA transcripts. A first-round RT-PCR of the TCR CDR3 used the HTBI primer set with the Qiagen OneStep RT-PCR kit. A second multiplex PCR round built the libraries, followed by size selection and purification. Paired-end sequencing of the libraries was performed with 100 bp reads on an Illumina HiSeq2000. The study's own analysis went as follows. Raw data were processed with SOAPnuke, discarding reads with adapters, uncalled bases, mean Phred below 15, or no exact constant-primer or identifier match. COPE v1.2.5 was used to merge the high-quality paired reads, and each unique nucleotide sequence was defined as a clonotype. Clonotypes were aligned to IMGT TRBV, TRBD and TRBJ reference segments using MiTCR v1.1. Analysis was restricted to V-J combinations with a frequency above 0.0001, which covered just over 98% of repertoires. A TCS score was defined as the ratio between F50 (clonal expansion) and ExV (chaos), using BLOSUM62-based TCRdist between CDR3 peptides within each V-J. Welch's t-statistics and random forest reduced roughly 540 V-J features to 10 to 15, which were used in a naive Bayes classifier (R e1071). The Morisita-Horn index was used to measure how similar the thyroid and blood repertoires were. Clones were called with MiXCR by TCRdb after fastp trimmed the public reads at Q25, and only in-frame beta chains were retained. Each CDR3 protein appears once, grouped with its most common genes and DNA. These V and J calls derive from TCRdb rather than the authors' analysis. The sample table records around 600,000 distinct CDR3 sequences; 45% of these occur just once. The top ten clonotypes cover under 8.5% of the sample.

This entry is derived from a study of T cells in Graves' hyperthyroidism and ophthalmopathy (dated by TCRdb to between 2019 and 2020). About the full investigation: To identify distinguishing TCR V-J signatures, a discovery cohort of roughly 100 patients was used, comprising under 45 with Graves' ophthalmopathy and around 57 with stable Graves' hyperthyroidism. Prospective prediction of ophthalmopathy was tested in an independent validation cohort of some 20 hyperthyroidism patients and 17 patients who later progressed to ophthalmopathy. The roughly 90 discovery patients were divided at random into training and test sets in a 7:3 ratio. Thyroid tissue and blood T-cell repertoires from roughly six Graves' hyperthyroidism patients were also compared in the study. Following sampling, methimazole starting at 30 mg daily was given to hyperthyroidism patients, and high-dose intravenous methylprednisolone was given to ophthalmopathy patients. The paper describes TCR Vbeta CDR3 sequencing of 130 to 150 peripheral blood samples, made up of 40 to 45 ophthalmopathy patients, roughly 75 hyperthyroidism patients and some 17 progressor patients. Broader findings and caveats from the paper: A 13 V-J signature model separated ophthalmopathy from stable hyperthyroidism, with approximately 87% sensitivity and about 81% specificity in cross-validation and 80%/75% in testing. Sample size was not statistically predetermined, and investigators were not blinded to group allocation. Blood samples also contained most of the expanded thyroid clonotypes (frequency above 0.001), which suggests that blood repertoires may reflect thyroid immune responses. In validation, the model predicted progression to ophthalmopathy with approximately 70% sensitivity and about 73% specificity, a median of 6.5 months before onset.

For CDR1 and CDR2, the germline V gene lists SGDLS and YYNGEE. V is clipped by 3 bases and J by 7 bases, and the sequence between their germline boundaries is 13 bases long. CDR3 length: 13 amino acids, cysteine to phenylalanine. Only CDR3 DNA is held: 39 bases, read in frame from base 1. Sequencing input: peripheral blood or thyroid tissue (not recorded which). The receptor comes from an adult man with Graves' disease, either hyperthyroidism or ophthalmopathy (not recorded which). The sequence joins TRBV9 to TRBJ2-5, with TRBD2 perhaps the D gene, on 6 matching bases. This receptor has the CDR3 CASSALMGGTQYF. The nucleotide sequence reads as follows: TGTGCCAGCAGCGCACTGATGGGGGGGACCCAGTACTTC.